This T cell receptor (beta chain) was profiled in a study of post-analysis software for immune sequencing data. Study outcomes and limitations: The study found TRBV5-6, TRBV5-1 and TRBV20-1 among a handful of TRBV segments more frequent in patients than controls.

This clonotype has just a few counts. The antigen is not known. cDNA libraries of TCR beta carried unique molecular identifiers. TCRdb reanalysed the PCR reads using MiXCR and keeps one entry per CDR3 protein. The table lists a few hundred thousand distinct CDR3 sequences, 34% of them singletons. The V gene lost 3 bases and the J gene lost 5 bases, with 14 bases spanning the gap. Germline V gene data show CDR1 as SGDLS and CDR2 as YYNGEE. CDR3 length equals 14 residues. The rearrangement links TRBV9 to TRBJ2-5; no definite D call. The receptor was isolated from a girl aged 2-17 years with multiple sclerosis. The sample was blood. CDR3 nucleotide sequence: TGTGCCAGCAGCGGGACCGCCAGCAGGGAGACCCAGTACTTC. This encodes CASSGTASRETQYF.